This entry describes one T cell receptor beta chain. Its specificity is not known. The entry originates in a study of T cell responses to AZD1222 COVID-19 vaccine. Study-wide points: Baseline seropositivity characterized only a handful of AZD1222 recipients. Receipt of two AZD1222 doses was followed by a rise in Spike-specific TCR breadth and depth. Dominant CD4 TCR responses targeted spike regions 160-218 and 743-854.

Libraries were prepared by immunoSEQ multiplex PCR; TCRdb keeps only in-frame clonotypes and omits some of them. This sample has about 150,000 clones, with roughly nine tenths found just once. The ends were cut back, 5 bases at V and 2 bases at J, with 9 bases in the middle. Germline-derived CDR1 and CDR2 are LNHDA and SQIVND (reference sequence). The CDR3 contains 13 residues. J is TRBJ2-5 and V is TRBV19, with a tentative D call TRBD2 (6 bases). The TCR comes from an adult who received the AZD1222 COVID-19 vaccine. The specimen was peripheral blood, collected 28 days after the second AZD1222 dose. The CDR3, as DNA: TGTGCCAGTAGTTCTAGCGAACAAGAGACCCAGTACTTC. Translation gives CASSSSEQETQYF.